This T cell receptor beta chain was sequenced for a study of blood T cell repertoires in COVID-19. Overall study context: Nucleic acid was either cDNA or gDNA, and it came from T cells, B-cell-depleted T cells, or PBMCs.

Participant-given clinical history determined each cohort assignment. Recovered status applied to Cohort 3 donors who had two consecutive negative PCRs. It also applied to those with clearance or with symptom resolution. Per the original methods: Estimation of nucleated cell counts relied on the amplification of reference gene primers. Profiled with immunoSEQ multiplex PCR; TCRdb holds only in-frame clones, not every one. That table is the source of V, J and clone size, and D and trimming were worked out from the DNA. The top ten hold approximately 1% of the sample, which has a few hundred thousand clones, 80% to 90% seen once. Between the trimmed V and J ends, which lost 7 bases and 5 bases, there was a span of 12 bases. The CDR3 covers 13 residues. CDR1 is MNHEY, CDR2 SVGAGI, per germline.

The chain carries TRBV6-5 and TRBJ1-5, with a possible D match to TRBD1 (5 bases). The sample taken for sequencing was PBMCs or T cells enriched from blood (not recorded which). The receptor was derived from a man in his late teens or twenties who had recovered from COVID-19. CDR3 sequence: CASKNGGDQPQHF. CDR3 bases: TGTGCCAGCAAGAACGGGGGGGATCAGCCCCAGCATTTT.